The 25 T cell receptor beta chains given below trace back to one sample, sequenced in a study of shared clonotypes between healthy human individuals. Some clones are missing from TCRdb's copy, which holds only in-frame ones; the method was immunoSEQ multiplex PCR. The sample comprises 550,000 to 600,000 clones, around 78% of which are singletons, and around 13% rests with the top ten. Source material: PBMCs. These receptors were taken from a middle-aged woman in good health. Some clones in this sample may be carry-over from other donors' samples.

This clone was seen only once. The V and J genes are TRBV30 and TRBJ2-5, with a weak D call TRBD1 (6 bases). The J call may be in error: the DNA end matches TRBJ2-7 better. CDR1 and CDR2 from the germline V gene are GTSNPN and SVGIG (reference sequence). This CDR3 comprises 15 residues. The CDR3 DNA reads TGTGCCTGGAGCCAAGGACAGCGCCGGTTATACGAGCAGTACTTC. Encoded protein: CAWSQGQRRLYEQYF.

The CDR3 loop reads CASSLAGGDYGYTF. CDR3 nucleotides: TGTGCCAGCAGTTTAGCGGGGGGTGACTATGGCTACACCTTC. The rearrangement uses TRBV28 and TRBJ1-2, with a possible D match to TRBD1 (5 bases). Trimming took 2 bases from V and 3 from J, leaving 10 bases between them. This CDR3 has 14 residues. Germline assignment: CDR1 MDHEN and CDR2 SYDVKM.

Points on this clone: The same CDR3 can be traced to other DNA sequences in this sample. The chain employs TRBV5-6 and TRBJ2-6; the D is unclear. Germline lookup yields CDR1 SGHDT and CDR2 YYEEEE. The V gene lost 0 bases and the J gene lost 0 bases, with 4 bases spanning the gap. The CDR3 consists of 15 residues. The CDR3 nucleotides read TGTGCCAGCAGCTTGGGGCGCTCTGGGGCCAACGTCCTGACTTTC. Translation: CASSLGRSGANVLTF.

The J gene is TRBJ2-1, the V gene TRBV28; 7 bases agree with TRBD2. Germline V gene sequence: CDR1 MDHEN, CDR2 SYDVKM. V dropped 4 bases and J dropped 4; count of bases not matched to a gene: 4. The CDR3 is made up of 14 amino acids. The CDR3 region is CASSSPGGYNEQFF. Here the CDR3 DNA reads TGTGCCAGCAGTTCTCCCGGGGGGTACAATGAGCAGTTCTTC.

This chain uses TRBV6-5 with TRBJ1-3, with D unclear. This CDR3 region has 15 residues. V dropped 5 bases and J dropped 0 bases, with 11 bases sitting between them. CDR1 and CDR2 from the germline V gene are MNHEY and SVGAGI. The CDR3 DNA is TGTGCCAGCAGTCCTGTCTTCAACTCTGGAAACACCATATATTTT. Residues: CASSPVFNSGNTIYF.

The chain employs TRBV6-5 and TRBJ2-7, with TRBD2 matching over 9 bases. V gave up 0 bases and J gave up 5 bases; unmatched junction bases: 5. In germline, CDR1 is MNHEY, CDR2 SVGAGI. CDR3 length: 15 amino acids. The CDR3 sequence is CASSYSSGSTNEQYF. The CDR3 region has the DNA TGTGCCAGCAGTTACTCTAGCGGGAGTACGAACGAGCAGTACTTC.

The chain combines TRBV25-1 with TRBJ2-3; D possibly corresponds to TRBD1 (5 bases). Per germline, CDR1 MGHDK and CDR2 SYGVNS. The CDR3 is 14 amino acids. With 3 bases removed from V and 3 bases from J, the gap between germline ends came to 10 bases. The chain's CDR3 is CASSDQGLTDTQYF. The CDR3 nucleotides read TGTGCCAGCAGTGACCAGGGCTTGACAGATACGCAGTATTTT.

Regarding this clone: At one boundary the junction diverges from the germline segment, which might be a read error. CDR3 coding DNA: TGTGCCACGACCTCCGGGACTAGCGGGAGGGCATCCAATCGCCAAACCCCCCCCTTC. Protein product: CATTSGTSGRASNRQTPPF. The chain has TRBV2 and TRBJ2-7; TRBD2 matches at 16 bases. The CDR3 runs to 19 residues. The germline CDR1 and CDR2 sequences are SNHLY and FYNNEI.

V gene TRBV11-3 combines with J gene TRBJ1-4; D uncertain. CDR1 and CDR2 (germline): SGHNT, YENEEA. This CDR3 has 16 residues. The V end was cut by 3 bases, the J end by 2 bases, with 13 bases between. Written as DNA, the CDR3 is TGTGCCAGCAGCTTTCTGGGGTGGTTTACTAATGAAAAACTGTTTTTT. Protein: CASSFLGWFTNEKLFF.

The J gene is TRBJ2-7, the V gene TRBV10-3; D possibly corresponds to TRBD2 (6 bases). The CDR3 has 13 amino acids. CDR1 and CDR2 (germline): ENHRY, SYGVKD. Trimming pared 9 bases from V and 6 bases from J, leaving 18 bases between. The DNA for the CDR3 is TGTGCCATAGGGCGGGGAGATTTAAGCGAGCAGTACTTC. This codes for CAIGRGDLSEQYF.

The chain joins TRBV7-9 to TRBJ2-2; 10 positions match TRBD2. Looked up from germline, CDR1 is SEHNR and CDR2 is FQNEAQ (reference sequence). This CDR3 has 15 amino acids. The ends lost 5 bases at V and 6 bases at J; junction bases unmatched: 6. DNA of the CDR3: TGTGCCAGCAGCCCCAGCGGGAGGGCCGCCGGGGAGCTGTTTTTT. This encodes CASSPSGRAAGELFF.

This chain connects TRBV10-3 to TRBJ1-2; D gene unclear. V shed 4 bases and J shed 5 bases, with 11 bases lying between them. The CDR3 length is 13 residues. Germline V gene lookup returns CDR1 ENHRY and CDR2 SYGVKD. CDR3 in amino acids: CAISVAGGYGYTF. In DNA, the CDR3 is TGTGCCATCAGTGTGGCCGGCGGGTATGGCTACACCTTC.

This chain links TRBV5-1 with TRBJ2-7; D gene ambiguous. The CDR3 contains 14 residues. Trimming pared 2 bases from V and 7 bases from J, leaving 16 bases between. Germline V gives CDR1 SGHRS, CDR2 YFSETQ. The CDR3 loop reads CASSFTAAFGEQYF. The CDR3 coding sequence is TGCGCCAGCAGCTTCACCGCAGCCTTTGGGGAGCAGTACTTC.

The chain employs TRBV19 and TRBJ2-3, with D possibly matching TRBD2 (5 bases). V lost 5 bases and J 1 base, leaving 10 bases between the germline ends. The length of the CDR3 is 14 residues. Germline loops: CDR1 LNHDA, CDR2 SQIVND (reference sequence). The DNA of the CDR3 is TGTGCCAGTAGTGATGCGCGGGGCACAGATACGCAGTATTTT. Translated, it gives CASSDARGTDTQYF.

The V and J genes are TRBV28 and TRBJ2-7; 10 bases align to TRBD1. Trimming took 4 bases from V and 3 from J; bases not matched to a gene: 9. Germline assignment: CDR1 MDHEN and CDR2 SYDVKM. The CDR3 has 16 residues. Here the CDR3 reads CASSYTFGTGDYEQYF. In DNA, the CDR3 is TGTGCCAGCAGTTACACTTTCGGGACAGGGGACTACGAGCAGTACTTC.

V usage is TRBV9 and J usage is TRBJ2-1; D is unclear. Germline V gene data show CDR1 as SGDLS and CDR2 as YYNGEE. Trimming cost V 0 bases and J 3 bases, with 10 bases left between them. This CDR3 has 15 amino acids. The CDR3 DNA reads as TGTGCCAGCAGCGTAGCACCAGACTTCTACAATGAGCAGTTCTTC. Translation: CASSVAPDFYNEQFF.

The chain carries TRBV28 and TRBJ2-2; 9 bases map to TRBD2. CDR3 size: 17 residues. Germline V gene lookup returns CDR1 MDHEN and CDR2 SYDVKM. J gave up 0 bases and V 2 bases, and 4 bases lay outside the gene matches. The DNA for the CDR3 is TGTGCCAGCAGTTTACTAGGACTAGCGACGAACACCGGGGAGCTGTTTTTT. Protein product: CASSLLGLATNTGELFF.

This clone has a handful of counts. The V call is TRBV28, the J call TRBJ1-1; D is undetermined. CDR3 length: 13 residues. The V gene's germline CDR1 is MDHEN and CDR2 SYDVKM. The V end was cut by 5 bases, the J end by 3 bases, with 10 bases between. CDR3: CASSPPVHTEAFF. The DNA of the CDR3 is TGTGCCAGCAGTCCCCCCGTCCACACTGAAGCTTTCTTT.

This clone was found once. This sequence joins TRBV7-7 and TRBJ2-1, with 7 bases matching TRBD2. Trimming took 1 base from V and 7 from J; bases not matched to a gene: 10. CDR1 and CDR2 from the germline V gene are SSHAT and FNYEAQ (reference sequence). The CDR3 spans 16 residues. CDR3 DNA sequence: TGTGCCAGCAGCTTAGGTGTGGCGGGAGTTTGGAATGAGCAGTTCTTC. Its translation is CASSLGVAGVWNEQFF.

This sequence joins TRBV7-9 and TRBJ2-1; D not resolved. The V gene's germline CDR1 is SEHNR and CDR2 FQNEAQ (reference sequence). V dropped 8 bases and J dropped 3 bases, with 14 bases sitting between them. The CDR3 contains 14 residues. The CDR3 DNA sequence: TGTGCCAGCGAGTGGGCAACCAGCTACAATGAGCAGTTCTTC. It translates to CASEWATSYNEQFF.

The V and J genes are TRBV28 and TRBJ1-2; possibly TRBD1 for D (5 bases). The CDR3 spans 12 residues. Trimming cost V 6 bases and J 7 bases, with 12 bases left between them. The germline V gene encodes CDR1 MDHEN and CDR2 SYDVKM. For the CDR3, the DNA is TGTGCCAGCAGCCTCCCAGGGTGTGGCTACACCTTC. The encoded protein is CASSLPGCGYTF.

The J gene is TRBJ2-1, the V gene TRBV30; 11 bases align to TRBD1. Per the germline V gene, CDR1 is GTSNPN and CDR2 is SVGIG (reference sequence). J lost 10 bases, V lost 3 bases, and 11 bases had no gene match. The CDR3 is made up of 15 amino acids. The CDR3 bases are TGTGCCTGGAGATTATCCGGGACAGGGGGTCGGGAGCAGTTCTTC. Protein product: CAWRLSGTGGREQFF.

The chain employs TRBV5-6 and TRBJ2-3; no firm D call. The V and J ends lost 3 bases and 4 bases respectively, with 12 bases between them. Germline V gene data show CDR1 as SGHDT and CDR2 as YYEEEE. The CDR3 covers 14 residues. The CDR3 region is CASSWRNRADTQYF. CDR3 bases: TGTGCCAGCAGCTGGCGGAACCGCGCAGATACGCAGTATTTT.

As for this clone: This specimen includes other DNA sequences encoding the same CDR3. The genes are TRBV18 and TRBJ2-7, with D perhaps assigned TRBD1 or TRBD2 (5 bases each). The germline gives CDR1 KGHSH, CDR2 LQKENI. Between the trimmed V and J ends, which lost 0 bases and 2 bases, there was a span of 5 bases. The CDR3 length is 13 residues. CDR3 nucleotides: TGTGCCAGCTCACCACCGGGACCCTACGAGCAGTACTTC. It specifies CASSPPGPYEQYF.

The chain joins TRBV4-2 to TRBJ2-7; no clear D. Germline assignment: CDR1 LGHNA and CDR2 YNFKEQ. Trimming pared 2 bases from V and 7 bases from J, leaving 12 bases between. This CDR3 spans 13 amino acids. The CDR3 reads CASSQTRLGEQYF. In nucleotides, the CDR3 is TGTGCCAGCAGCCAAACCCGACTTGGGGAGCAGTACTTC.